This passage covers 29 T cell receptor beta chains from one sample sequenced in a study of cytomegalovirus exposure and HLA in healthy donors (dated by TCRdb to 2016 to 2017). The method behind the library was the immunoSEQ multiplex PCR assay. For the multiplex PCR, a mixture combining 60 forward primers for TCR Vbeta segments and 13 reverse primers for TCR Jbeta segments was used. The immuneACCESS repertoire file appears here via TCRdb, limited to in-frame rearrangements. These files lack a portion of the clones; in checked studies, under half of the deficit traces to unresolved V genes, and the cause of the others is not known. The sample table contains roughly 100,000 clones; only one count was recorded for 83% of them. Jointly, the top ten make up approximately 6.1% of the sample. The sample was PBMCs. These TCRs come from a man aged 18 to 30 in good health and CMV-seronegative.

This sequence joins TRBV4-3 and TRBJ2-5, with D perhaps matching TRBD2 (6 bases). The germline V gene encodes CDR1 LGHNA and CDR2 YSLEER. This CDR3 region has 18 residues. V was trimmed by 0 bases and J by 5 bases, leaving 22 bases between them. CDR3 amino acids: CASSQERSRLGVLETQYF. DNA for the CDR3: TGCGCCAGCAGCCAAGAAAGGTCCAGACTAGGAGTTTTGGAGACCCAGTACTTC.

The gene calls are TRBV28 and TRBJ1-4, with TRBD1 matching over 7 bases. After removal of 8 bases from V and 8 bases from J, the junction contained 8 bases not matched to a gene. CDR1 and CDR2 (germline): MDHEN, SYDVKM. The CDR3 is made up of 13 amino acids. CDR3 bases: TGTGCCAGCGGATCAGGGGGGAGGGAAAAACTGTTTTTT. It codes for CASGSGGREKLFF.

The genes are TRBV28 and TRBJ2-7; 7 bases are a match to TRBD1. Trimming took 6 bases from V and 6 from J; bases not matched to a gene: 5. CDR3 length equals 12 residues. The germline CDR1 and CDR2 sequences are MDHEN and SYDVKM. CDR3 bases: TGTGCCAGCAGACTGACAGGGCCCGAGCAGTACTTC. Translating it yields CASRLTGPEQYF.

Points on this clone: A junction boundary mismatches the germline segment, possibly from a read error. The chain employs TRBV6-1 and TRBJ2-5, with TRBD2 identical over 16 bases. The CDR3 totals 17 residues. Per germline, CDR1 MNHNS and CDR2 SASEGT. CDR3 sequence: CASSEEGLAGGPETQHF. CDR3 coding DNA: TGTGCCAGCAGTGAAGAGGGACTAGCGGGAGGGCCGGAGACCCAGCACTTC.

This chain joins TRBV5-1 and TRBJ1-4; TRBD1 might be the D (5 bases). This CDR3 region has 16 residues. Germline lookup yields CDR1 SGHRS and CDR2 YFSETQ. The V gene lost 4 bases and the J gene lost 7 bases, with 20 bases spanning the gap. CDR3 loop: CASSRGGGGYPEKLFF. The CDR3 region has the DNA TGCGCCAGCAGCCGCGGGGGGGGAGGTTATCCTGAAAAACTGTTTTTT.

This clone came up once. This chain links TRBV12-5 with TRBJ1-1; D remains unclear. V was clipped by 0 bases and J by 5 bases, with 19 bases between them. The germline V gene has CDR1 LGHNT and CDR2 FRNRAP. The CDR3 contains 17 residues. CDR3 loop: CASGLVLETRGGTEAFF. The CDR3 coding sequence is TGTGCTAGTGGTTTGGTTCTTGAGACCCGGGGAGGAACTGAAGCTTTCTTT.

This chain joins TRBV5-4 and TRBJ2-7, with D unclear. CDR1 and CDR2 (germline): SGHNT, YYREEE (reference sequence). The V and J ends lost 0 bases and 12 bases respectively, with 19 bases between them. The CDR3 is made up of 14 amino acids. CDR3 nucleotides: TGTGCCAGCAGCTTGGACGTTAGTGCGGCTTGGTGGTACTTC. As protein: CASSLDVSAAWWYF.

V usage is TRBV5-6 and J usage is TRBJ2-2; possibly TRBD1 for D (6 bases). The V gene's germline CDR1 is SGHDT and CDR2 YYEEEE. There are 18 residues in the CDR3. Trimming took off 2 bases at V and 4 bases at J, with 21 bases between the two ends. CDR3 DNA: TGTGCCAGCAGCTTCCTCACCGGGACACCACACCCCACCGGGGAGCTGTTTTTT. Its protein is CASSFLTGTPHPTGELFF.

CDR3 nucleotide sequence: TGTGCCAGCAGCCAGAGCCTCGGGGCTAACTATGGCTACACCTTC. This encodes CASSQSLGANYGYTF. The rearrangement links TRBV14 to TRBJ1-2; D is unresolved. This CDR3 comprises 15 residues. CDR1 and CDR2 (germline): SGHDN, FVKESK. V shed 3 bases and J shed 0 bases, with 11 bases lying between them.

The gene calls are TRBV14 and TRBJ2-1, with TRBD2 identical over 10 bases. The CDR3 is made up of 20 amino acids. The V gene end was trimmed by 1 base and the J gene end by 1 base; junction bases not matched to a gene: 13. Germline lookup yields CDR1 SGHDN and CDR2 FVKESK. CDR3 region: CASSQGHRAGGPLSYNEQFF. In DNA, the CDR3 is TGTGCCAGCAGCCAAGGGCATCGAGCGGGAGGGCCTCTATCCTACAATGAGCAGTTCTTC.

Comment on this clone: One end of the junction does not line up with germline, which may come from a read error. The chain combines TRBV5-1 with TRBJ1-1; a possible D gene is TRBD1 (5 bases). The CDR3 loop spans 12 amino acids. Germline CDR1 reads SGHRS; CDR2 reads YFSETQ. The CDR3 sequence is CASSIGHLEAFF. Here the CDR3 DNA reads TGTGCCAGCAGTATCGGACATCTTGAAGCTTTCTTT.

The chain joins TRBV18 to TRBJ2-1, with 9 bases aligning to TRBD2. The CDR3 runs 16 residues. In germline, CDR1 is KGHSH, CDR2 LQKENI. The junction had 7 bases not matched to a gene; V was cut back by 0 bases and J by 7 bases. The CDR3 nucleotides read TGTGCCAGCTCACCACCGGCGGGAGGGCCGGGTAATGAGCAGTTCTTC. Its protein product is CASSPPAGGPGNEQFF.

The chain has TRBV7-3 and TRBJ2-5; 10 nucleotides agree with TRBD2. V shed 4 bases, J shed 2 bases, and the junction held 4 bases outside the gene matches. The CDR3 sequence is 15 residues long. Germline CDR1 reads SGHTA; CDR2 reads FQGTGA. CDR3 coding DNA: TGTGCCAGCAGCTCACTAGCGGGGATACAAGAGACCCAGTACTTC. This codes for CASSSLAGIQETQYF.

The genes are TRBV19 and TRBJ1-4, with TRBD1 matching 7 bases. The CDR3 extends over 16 amino acids. CDR1 is LNHDA, CDR2 SQIVND, per germline (reference sequence). Unmatched junction bases numbered 5, after V lost 0 bases and J lost 4 bases. The DNA for the CDR3 is TGTGCCAGTAGTATAGAAAGGGGGCAGCTTAATGAAAAACTGTTTTTT. Its translation is CASSIERGQLNEKLFF.

J is TRBJ2-7 and V is TRBV19, with D possibly matching TRBD1 (6 bases). Trimming stripped 5 bases from V and 2 bases from J, with 13 bases between. CDR3 size: 14 residues. Germline-derived CDR1 and CDR2 are LNHDA and SQIVND (reference sequence). CDR3 DNA: TGTGCCAGTAGTCTCCGGACAGTCCCCTACGAGCAGTACTTC. It yields the protein CASSLRTVPYEQYF.

The chain combines TRBV5-1 with TRBJ2-5; 10 nucleotides agree with TRBD1. The better agreement between TRBJ2-7 and the DNA end casts doubt on the J call. CDR3 length: 15 amino acids. Germline values: CDR1 SGHRS, CDR2 YFSETQ. The CDR3: CASGARDRGVYEQYF. Written as DNA, the CDR3 is TGCGCCAGCGGGGCCCGGGACAGGGGAGTCTACGAGCAGTACTTC.

This clone occurred once. The rearrangement links TRBV6-5 to TRBJ1-1; D is perhaps TRBD1 (5 bases). Germline V lookup: CDR1 MNHEY, CDR2 SVGAGI. The CDR3 is made up of 15 amino acids. V was shortened by 6 bases and J by 2 bases, with 16 bases between the two germline ends. Here the CDR3 DNA reads TGTGCCAGCAGACGGACATACGCAGGAAACACTGAAGCTTTCTTT. This encodes CASRRTYAGNTEAFF.

The chain links TRBV19 to TRBJ2-5, with D perhaps TRBD2 (6 bases). Trimming shortened V by 6 bases and J by 6 bases, and 17 bases separated the two germline ends. Germline V lookup: CDR1 LNHDA, CDR2 SQIVND (reference sequence). The CDR3 runs 14 residues. CDR3 region: CASRDSSARKTQYF. CDR3 nucleotide sequence: TGTGCCAGTAGGGATTCTAGCGCCCGTAAGACCCAGTACTTC.

The chain couples TRBV18 to TRBJ2-1; 8 nucleotides agree with TRBD1. J was trimmed by 4 bases and V by 5 bases; bases with no gene match: 4. The CDR3 totals 14 residues. The V gene's germline CDR1 is KGHSH and CDR2 LQKENI. The CDR3: CASSKDRGYNEQFF. The CDR3, as DNA: TGTGCCAGCTCAAAAGACAGGGGATACAATGAGCAGTTCTTC.

The V and J genes are TRBV10-3 and TRBJ1-5; perhaps TRBD1 as D (5 bases). The germline V gene has CDR1 ENHRY and CDR2 SYGVKD. V was clipped by 6 bases and J by 4 bases, with 13 bases between them. This CDR3 contains 14 residues. CDR3 protein: CAISQDPGNQPQHF. The DNA for the CDR3 is TGTGCCATCAGCCAAGACCCAGGGAATCAGCCCCAGCATTTT.

The V and J genes are TRBV7-9 and TRBJ2-7, with 9 bases identical to TRBD1. This CDR3 contains 16 residues. The V and J ends lost 1 base and 4 bases, in that order; junction bases with no gene match: 8. CDR1 SEHNR and CDR2 FQNEAQ come from the germline V gene (reference sequence). The DNA for the CDR3 is TGTGCCAGCAGCTTAGAGATTGGGACAGGGACGTACGAGCAGTACTTC. Encoded protein: CASSLEIGTGTYEQYF.

The J gene is TRBJ2-1, the V gene TRBV7-8, with a possible D match to TRBD2 (5 bases). The CDR3 is 13 residues long. V dropped 2 bases and J dropped 7 bases, with 9 bases sitting between them. In germline, CDR1 is SGHVS, CDR2 FQNEAQ. The chain's CDR3 is CASSLPDWNEQFF. CDR3 sequence (DNA): TGTGCCAGCAGCTTACCGGACTGGAATGAGCAGTTCTTC.

The gene calls are TRBV19 and TRBJ2-2, with 8 bases fitting TRBD1. The V gene end was trimmed by 5 bases and the J gene end by 0 bases; junction bases not matched to a gene: 2. This CDR3 region has 15 residues. Looked up from germline, CDR1 is LNHDA and CDR2 is SQIVND (reference sequence). CDR3 residues: CASSQGAANTGELFF. In DNA form, the CDR3 reads TGTGCCAGTAGTCAGGGGGCTGCGAACACCGGGGAGCTGTTTTTT.

The genes are TRBV29-1 and TRBJ2-7, with 10 bases aligning to TRBD2. The ends lost 2 bases at V and 3 bases at J; junction bases unmatched: 1. The CDR3 is 13 residues long. CDR1 SQVTM and CDR2 ANQGSEA come from the germline V gene. The CDR3 loop reads CSVERLAGYEQYF. The CDR3 DNA sequence: TGCAGCGTTGAAAGACTAGCGGGCTACGAGCAGTACTTC.

J is TRBJ1-2 and V is TRBV7-2; weak D call: TRBD1 (5 bases). This CDR3 comprises 18 residues. Germline lookup yields CDR1 SGHTA and CDR2 FQGNSA. The V gene lost 2 bases and the J gene lost 0 bases, with 19 bases spanning the gap. CDR3 sequence reads: CASSLNGRVVTTNYGYTF. The CDR3 region has the DNA TGTGCCAGCAGCTTAAATGGCAGGGTTGTTACGACTAACTATGGCTACACCTTC.

This rearrangement joins TRBV5-5 to TRBJ1-6; 7 nucleotides agree with TRBD1. This CDR3 is built from 14 residues. CDR1 and CDR2 from the germline V gene are SGHKS and YYEKEE (reference sequence). Trimming at V came to 2 bases and at J to 9 bases, leaving 5 bases not matched to a gene. CDR3 residues: CASSFGTEGSPLHF. The DNA for the CDR3 is TGTGCCAGCAGCTTTGGGACAGAAGGTTCACCCCTCCACTTT.

Only one count was recorded for this clone. This sequence joins TRBV7-3 and TRBJ2-3; 7 nucleotides match TRBD2. The CDR3 has 15 amino acids. Germline lookup yields CDR1 SGHTA and CDR2 FQGTGA. The J segment lost 3 bases and the V segment lost 3 bases, leaving 6 bases of the junction unmatched. The CDR3 DNA reads TGTGCCAGCAGCTTTAGGGCGGGAGAAACAGATACGCAGTATTTT. Encoded protein: CASSFRAGETDTQYF.

The chain links TRBV19 to TRBJ2-7; 7 positions match TRBD1. V shed 4 bases, J shed 4 bases, and the junction held 1 base outside the gene matches. CDR3 length: 12 residues. Per germline, CDR1 LNHDA and CDR2 SQIVND (reference sequence). CDR3 sequence (DNA): TGTGCCAGTAGTAGGGACAGTTACGAGCAGTACTTC. It yields the protein CASSRDSYEQYF.

The chain is built from TRBV2 and TRBJ2-6, with D perhaps matching TRBD1 (6 bases). The CDR3 is 17 residues long. CDR1 is SNHLY and CDR2 is FYNNEI in the germline V gene. V lost 6 bases, J lost 2 bases, and 17 bases lay in between. CDR3 bases: TGTGCCAGCAGCTTGGGGCGCTACAGGGCTGGGGCCAACGTCCTGACTTTC. Its translation: CASSLGRYRAGANVLTF.